This is a list of T cell receptor beta chains from one sample in a study of blood T cells in healthy people across ages. TCRdb analysed the 5' RACE reads with MiXCR anew, one entry per CDR3 protein. The data show around 2 million distinct CDR3 sequences, around 42% seen once. Sequencing was performed on blood. The receptor set was obtained from a human donor in good health. CDR3s include the opening cysteine and the closing phenylalanine or tryptophan. Clone sizes are given selectively: once, few, many, or a class where the clone is expanded.

few TRBV5-1 CASSLGRGQAGNEQYF
. TRBV4-2 CASSQDATVALHEQYF
. TRBV4-2 CASSRAGAGLTDTQYF
. TRBV12-3/TRBV12-4 CASSPSRGAGLTDTQYF
. TRBV5-5 CASSLWQDEQYF
few TRBV20-1 CSARGTGNQYF
. TRBV7-6 CASSPPGPPGNTIYF
. TRBV7-2 CASSFTSGGADEQFF
. TRBV5-1 CASSPRRRGGSPLHF
. TRBV12-3/TRBV12-4 CASSPSRPGAYDYTF
. TRBV29-1 CSVRLAGHVGTQYF
few TRBV29-1 CSVGLRTPNEQYF
. TRBV11-1 CASSLNPGQGRYEQYF
. TRBV11-3 CASSLAGYPSGANVLTF
. TRBV28 CASSSDRGRGLNTEAFF